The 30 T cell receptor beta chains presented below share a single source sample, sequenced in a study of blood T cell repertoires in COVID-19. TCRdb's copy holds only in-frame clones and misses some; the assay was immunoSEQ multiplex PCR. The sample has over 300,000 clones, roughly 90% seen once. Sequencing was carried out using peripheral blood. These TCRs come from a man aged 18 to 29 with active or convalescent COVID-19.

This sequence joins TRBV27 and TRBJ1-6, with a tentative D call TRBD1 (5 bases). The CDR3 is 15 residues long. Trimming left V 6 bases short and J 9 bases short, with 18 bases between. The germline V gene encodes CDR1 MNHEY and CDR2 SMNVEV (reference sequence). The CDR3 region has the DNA TGTGCCAGCAGGGCGGCGGAGACAGCTCGTTCACCCCTCCACTTT. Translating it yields CASRAAETARSPLHF.

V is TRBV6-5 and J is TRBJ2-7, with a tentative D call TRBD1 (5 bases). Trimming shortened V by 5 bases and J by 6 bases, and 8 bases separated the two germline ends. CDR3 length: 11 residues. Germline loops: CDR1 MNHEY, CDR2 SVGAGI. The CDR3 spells CASSRQFEQYF. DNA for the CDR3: TGTGCCAGCAGTCGACAGTTCGAGCAGTACTTC.

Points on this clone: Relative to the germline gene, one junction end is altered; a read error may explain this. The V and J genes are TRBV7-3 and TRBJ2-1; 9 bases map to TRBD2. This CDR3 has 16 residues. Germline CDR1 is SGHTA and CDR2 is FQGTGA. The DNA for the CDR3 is TGTGCCAGCAGCTTAACTTCAGCGGGGGGCCGCTCAGGTATGATCTTC. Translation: CASSLTSAGGRSGMIF.

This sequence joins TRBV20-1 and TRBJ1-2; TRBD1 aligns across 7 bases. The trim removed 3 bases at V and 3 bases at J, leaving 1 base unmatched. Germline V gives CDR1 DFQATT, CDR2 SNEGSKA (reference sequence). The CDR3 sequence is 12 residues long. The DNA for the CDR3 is TGCAGTGCTAGTCAGGGGGACTATGGCTACACCTTC. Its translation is CSASQGDYGYTF.

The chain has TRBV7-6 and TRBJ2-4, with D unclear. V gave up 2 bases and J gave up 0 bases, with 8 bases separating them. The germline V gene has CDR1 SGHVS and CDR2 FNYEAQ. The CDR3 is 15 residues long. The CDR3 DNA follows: TGTGCCAGCAGCTTAAATCCCGGAGCCAAAAACATTCAGTACTTC. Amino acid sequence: CASSLNPGAKNIQYF.

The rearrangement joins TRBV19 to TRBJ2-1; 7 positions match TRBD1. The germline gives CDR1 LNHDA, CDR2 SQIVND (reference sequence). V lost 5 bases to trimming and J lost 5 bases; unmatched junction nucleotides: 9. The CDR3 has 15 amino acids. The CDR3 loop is CASSGRDRDDNEQFF. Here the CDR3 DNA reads TGTGCCAGTAGTGGCCGAGACAGGGACGACAATGAGCAGTTCTTC. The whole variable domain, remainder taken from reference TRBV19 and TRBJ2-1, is DGGITQSPKYLFRKEGQNVTLSCEQNLNHDAMYWYRQDPGQGLRLIYYSQIVNDFQKGDIAEGYSVSREKKESFPLTVTSAQKNPTAFYLCASSGRDRDDNEQFFGPGTRLTVL.

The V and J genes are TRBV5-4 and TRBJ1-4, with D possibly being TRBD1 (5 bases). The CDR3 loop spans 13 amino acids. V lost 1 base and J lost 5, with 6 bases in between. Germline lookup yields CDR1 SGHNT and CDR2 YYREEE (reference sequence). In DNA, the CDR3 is TGTGCCAGCAGCTTGAGGGGAAATGAAAAACTGTTTTTT. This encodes CASSLRGNEKLFF.

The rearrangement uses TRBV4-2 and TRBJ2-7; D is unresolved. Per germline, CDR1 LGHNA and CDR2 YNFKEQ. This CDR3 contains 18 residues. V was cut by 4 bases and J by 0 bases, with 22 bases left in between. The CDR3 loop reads CASSPKRGSPVSSYEQYF. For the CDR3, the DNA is TGTGCCAGCAGCCCCAAAAGAGGCAGTCCGGTTAGCTCCTACGAGCAGTACTTC.

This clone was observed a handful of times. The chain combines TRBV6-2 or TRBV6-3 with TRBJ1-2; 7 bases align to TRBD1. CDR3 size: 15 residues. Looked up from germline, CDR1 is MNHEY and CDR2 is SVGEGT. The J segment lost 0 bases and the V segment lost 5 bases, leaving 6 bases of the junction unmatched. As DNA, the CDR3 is TGTGCCAGCAGTACCAGACAGGGTTCTAACTATGGCTACACCTTC. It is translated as CASSTRQGSNYGYTF.

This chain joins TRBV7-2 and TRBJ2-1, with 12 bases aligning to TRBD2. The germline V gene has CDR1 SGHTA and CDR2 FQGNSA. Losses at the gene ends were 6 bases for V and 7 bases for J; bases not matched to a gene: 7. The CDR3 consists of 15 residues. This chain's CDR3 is CASRPLTSGRNEQFF. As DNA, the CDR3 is TGTGCCAGCAGACCGCTGACTAGCGGGAGAAATGAGCAGTTCTTC.

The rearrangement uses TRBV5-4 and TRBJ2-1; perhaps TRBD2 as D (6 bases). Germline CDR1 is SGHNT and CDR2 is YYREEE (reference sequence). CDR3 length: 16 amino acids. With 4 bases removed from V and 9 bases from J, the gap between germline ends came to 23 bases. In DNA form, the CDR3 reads TGTGCCAGCAGCCCAGGATCGATACTAGCTTTCGGTGAGCAGTTCTTC. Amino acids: CASSPGSILAFGEQFF.

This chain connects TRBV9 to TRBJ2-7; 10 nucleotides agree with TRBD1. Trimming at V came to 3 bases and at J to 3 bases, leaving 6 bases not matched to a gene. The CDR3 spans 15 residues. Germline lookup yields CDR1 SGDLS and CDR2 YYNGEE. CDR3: CASSAETGGFYEQYF. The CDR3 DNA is TGTGCCAGCAGCGCTGAGACAGGGGGCTTCTACGAGCAGTACTTC.

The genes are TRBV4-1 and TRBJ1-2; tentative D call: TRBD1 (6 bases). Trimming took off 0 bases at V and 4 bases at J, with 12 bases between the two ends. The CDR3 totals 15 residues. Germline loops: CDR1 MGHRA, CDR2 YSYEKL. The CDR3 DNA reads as TGCGCCAGCAGCCAAGAGTCCCAGGGGCCCTATGGCTACACCTTC. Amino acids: CASSQESQGPYGYTF.

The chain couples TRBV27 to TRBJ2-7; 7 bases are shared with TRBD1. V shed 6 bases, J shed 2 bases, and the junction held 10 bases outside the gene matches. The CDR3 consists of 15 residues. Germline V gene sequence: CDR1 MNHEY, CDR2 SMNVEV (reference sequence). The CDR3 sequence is CASSPSAGTAYEQYF. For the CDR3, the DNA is TGTGCCAGCAGCCCGTCCGCCGGGACAGCCTACGAGCAGTACTTC.

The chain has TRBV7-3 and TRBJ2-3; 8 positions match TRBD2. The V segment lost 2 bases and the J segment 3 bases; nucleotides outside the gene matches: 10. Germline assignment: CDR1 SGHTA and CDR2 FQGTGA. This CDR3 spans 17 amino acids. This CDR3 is CASSLAPGLGGTDTQYF. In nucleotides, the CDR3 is TGTGCCAGCAGCTTAGCCCCGGGACTAGGAGGGACAGATACGCAGTATTTT. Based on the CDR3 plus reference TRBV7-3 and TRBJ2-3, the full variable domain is GAGVSQTPSNKVTEKGKYVELRCDPISGHTALYWYRQSLGQGPEFLIYFQGTGAADDSGLPNDRFFAVRPEGSVSTLKIQRTERGDSAVYLCASSLAPGLGGTDTQYFGPGTRLTVL.

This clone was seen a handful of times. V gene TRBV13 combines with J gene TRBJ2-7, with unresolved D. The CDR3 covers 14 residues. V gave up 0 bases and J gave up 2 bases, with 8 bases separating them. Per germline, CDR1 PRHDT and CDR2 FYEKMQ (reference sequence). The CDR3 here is CASSLGRPAYEQYF. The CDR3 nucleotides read TGTGCCAGCAGCTTAGGCCGTCCTGCCTACGAGCAGTACTTC.

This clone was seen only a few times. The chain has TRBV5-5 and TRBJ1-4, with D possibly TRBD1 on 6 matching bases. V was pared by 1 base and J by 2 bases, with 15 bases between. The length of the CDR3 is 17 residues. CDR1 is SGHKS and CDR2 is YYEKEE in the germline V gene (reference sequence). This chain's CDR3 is CASSLQGPGYTNEKLFF. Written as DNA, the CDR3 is TGTGCCAGCAGCTTGCAGGGGCCAGGGTATACTAATGAAAAACTGTTTTTT. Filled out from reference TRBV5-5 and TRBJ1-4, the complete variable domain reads DAGVTQSPTHLIKTRGQQVTLRCSPISGHKSVSWYQQVLGQGPQFIFQYYEKEERGRGNFPDRFSARQFPNYSSELNVNALLLGDSALYLCASSLQGPGYTNEKLFFGSGTQLSVL.

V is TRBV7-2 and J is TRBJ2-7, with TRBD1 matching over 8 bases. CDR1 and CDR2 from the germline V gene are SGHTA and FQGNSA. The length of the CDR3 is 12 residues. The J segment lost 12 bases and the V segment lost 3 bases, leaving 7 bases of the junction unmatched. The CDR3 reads CASSFDRGNVYF. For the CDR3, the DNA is TGTGCCAGCAGCTTCGACAGGGGAAATGTGTACTTC.

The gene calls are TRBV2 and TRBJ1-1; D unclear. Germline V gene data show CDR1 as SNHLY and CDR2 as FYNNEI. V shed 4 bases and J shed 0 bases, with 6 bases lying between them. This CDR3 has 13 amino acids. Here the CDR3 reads CASSGGLNTEAFF. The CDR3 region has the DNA TGTGCCAGCAGTGGAGGGCTGAACACTGAAGCTTTCTTT.

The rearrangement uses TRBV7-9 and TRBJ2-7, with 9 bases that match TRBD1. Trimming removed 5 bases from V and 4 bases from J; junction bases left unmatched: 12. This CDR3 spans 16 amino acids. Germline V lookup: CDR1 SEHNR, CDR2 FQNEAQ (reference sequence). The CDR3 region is CASSPIQGTGRYEQYF. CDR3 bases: TGTGCCAGCAGCCCGATCCAAGGGACAGGGCGATACGAGCAGTACTTC.

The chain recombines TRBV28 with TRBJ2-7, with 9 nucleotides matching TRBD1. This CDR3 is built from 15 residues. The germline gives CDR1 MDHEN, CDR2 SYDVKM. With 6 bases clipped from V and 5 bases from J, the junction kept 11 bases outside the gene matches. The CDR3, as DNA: TGTGCCAGCAGCGCCGGCGGGACAGGGCGTCACGAGCAGTACTTC. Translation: CASSAGGTGRHEQYF.

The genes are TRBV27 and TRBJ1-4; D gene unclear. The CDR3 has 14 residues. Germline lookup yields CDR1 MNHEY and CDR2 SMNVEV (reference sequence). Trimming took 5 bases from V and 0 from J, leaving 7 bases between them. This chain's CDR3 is CASSRSATNEKLFF. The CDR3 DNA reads TGTGCCAGCAGTCGCAGTGCAACTAATGAAAAACTGTTTTTT.

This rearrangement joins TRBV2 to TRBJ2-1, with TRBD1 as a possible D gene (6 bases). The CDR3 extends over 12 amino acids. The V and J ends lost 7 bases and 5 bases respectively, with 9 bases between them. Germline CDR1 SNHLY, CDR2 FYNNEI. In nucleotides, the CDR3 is TGTGCCAGCACCTGGACAGACAATGAGCAGTTCTTC. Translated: CASTWTDNEQFF.

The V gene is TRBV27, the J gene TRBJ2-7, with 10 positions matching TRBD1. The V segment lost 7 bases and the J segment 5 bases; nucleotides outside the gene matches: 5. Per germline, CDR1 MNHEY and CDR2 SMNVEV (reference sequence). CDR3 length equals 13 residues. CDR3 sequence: CASTLTGGNEQYF. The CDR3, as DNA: TGTGCCAGCACCCTGACAGGGGGCAACGAGCAGTACTTC.

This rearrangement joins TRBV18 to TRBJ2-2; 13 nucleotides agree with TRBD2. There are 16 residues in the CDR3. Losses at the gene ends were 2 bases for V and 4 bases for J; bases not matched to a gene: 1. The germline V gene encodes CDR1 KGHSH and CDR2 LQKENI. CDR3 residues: CASSPRTSGGTGELFF. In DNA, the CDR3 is TGTGCCAGCTCACCAAGGACTAGCGGGGGCACCGGGGAGCTGTTTTTT.

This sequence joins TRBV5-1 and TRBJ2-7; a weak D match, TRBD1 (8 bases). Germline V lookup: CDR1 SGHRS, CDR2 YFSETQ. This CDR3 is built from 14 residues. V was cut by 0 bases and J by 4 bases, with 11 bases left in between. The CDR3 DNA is TGCGCCAGCAGCTTGGACAGGGGGGGTTACGAGCAGTACTTC. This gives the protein CASSLDRGGYEQYF.

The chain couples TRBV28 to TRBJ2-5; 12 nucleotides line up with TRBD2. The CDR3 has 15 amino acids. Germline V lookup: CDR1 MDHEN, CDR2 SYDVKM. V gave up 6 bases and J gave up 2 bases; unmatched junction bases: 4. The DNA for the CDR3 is TGTGCCAGCAGACACGGACTAGCGGGGCAAGAGACCCAGTACTTC. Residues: CASRHGLAGQETQYF.

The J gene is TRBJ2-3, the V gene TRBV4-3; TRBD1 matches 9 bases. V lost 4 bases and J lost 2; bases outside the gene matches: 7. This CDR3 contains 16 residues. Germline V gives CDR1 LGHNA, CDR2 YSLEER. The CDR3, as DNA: TGCGCCAGCAGCCGGACAGGGGAAAAGGTCACAGATACGCAGTATTTT. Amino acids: CASSRTGEKVTDTQYF.

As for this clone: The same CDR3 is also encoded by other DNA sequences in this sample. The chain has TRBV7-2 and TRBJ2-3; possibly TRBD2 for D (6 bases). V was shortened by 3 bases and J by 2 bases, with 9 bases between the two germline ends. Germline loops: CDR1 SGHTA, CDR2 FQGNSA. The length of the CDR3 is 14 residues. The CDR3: CASSLGLATDTQYF. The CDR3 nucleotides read TGTGCCAGCAGCTTGGGACTGGCCACAGATACGCAGTATTTT.

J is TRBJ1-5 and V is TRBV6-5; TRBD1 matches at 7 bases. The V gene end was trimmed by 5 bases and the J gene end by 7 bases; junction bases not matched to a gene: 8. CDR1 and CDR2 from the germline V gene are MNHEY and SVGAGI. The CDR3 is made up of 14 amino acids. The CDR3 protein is CASSNDRDGQPQHF. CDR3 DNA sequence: TGTGCCAGCAGTAACGACAGGGATGGGCAGCCCCAGCATTTT.